This T cell receptor beta chain appears in the sequencing data of a study of cytomegalovirus exposure and HLA in healthy donors. Study-level information: A prior study identified approximately 120 million unique TCR beta sequences from about 180 million T cells.

As regards this clone: The antigen is undetermined.

Overall study findings and caveats: The authors later linked a missense DCLRE1C variant to TCR beta V- and J-gene trimming. Researchers reported from a later analysis that most CMV-associated TCR beta chains appeared HLA-restricted. Earlier analysis found most TCR beta V segments productive about 90% or about 30% of the time.

It was with 60 Vbeta and 13 Jbeta primers that the PCR ran. Only in-frame clones appear in the TCRdb table, and some are missing; sequencing was by immunoSEQ multiplex PCR. Here the sample spans roughly 100,000 clones, roughly 83% being singletons. V lost 1 base, J lost 6 bases, and 9 bases lay in between. This CDR3 contains 13 residues. In germline, CDR1 is LNHDA, CDR2 SQIVND (reference sequence). This receptor was taken from a man aged 40-49 years in good health and CMV-seronegative. The sample taken for sequencing was PBMCs. The J gene is TRBJ1-2, the V gene TRBV19; no clear D gene. The CDR3 nucleotides read TGTGCCAGTAGTATAGGCGGACTGGATGGCTACACCTTC. This gives the protein CASSIGGLDGYTF.